Listed here are 26 T cell receptor beta chains from one sample, sequenced in a study of T-cell reconstitution after alpha-beta-depleted transplantation in children. Preparation of the TCRbeta library was carried out with unique molecular identifiers. TCRdb fed the PCR reads into MiXCR, producing one record per CDR3 protein. This sample has about 500,000 distinct CDR3 sequences; around a third occur once, and the top ten carry 2% to 3%. The specimen was PBMCs from the stem cell graft donor, collected from the stem cell graft. Source of these receptors: a human donor who donated a stem cell graft to a child with aplastic anemia.

This chain uses TRBV1 with TRBJ2-3; TRBD2, the table's D call, lacks a check against the DNA. TRBV1 represents a pseudogene. This CDR3 is 22 amino acids long. Here the CDR3 DNA reads TGCACCAGCAGCCAAGATACGTCCCTAGCGGGAGGTCTCCTCATGGCGGCAGATACGCAGTATTTT. It specifies CTSSQDTSLAGGLLMAADTQYF.

This clonotype was seen ten or more times. The V and J genes are TRBV5-5 and TRBJ2-7; the D gene could be TRBD1 or TRBD2 (5 bases each). V lost 3 bases and J lost 3, with 10 bases in between. CDR3 length: 13 residues. The germline CDR1 and CDR2 sequences are SGHKS and YYEKEE (reference sequence). The CDR3 loop reads CASSSPGGYEQYF. CDR3 sequence (DNA): TGTGCCAGCAGCTCGCCTGGGGGCTACGAGCAGTACTTC. Full variable domain (missing parts from reference TRBV5-5 and TRBJ2-7): DAGVTQSPTHLIKTRGQQVTLRCSPISGHKSVSWYQQVLGQGPQFIFQYYEKEERGRGNFPDRFSARQFPNYSSELNVNALLLGDSALYLCASSSPGGYEQYFGPGTRLTVT.

This clonotype turned up a few times. The genes are TRBV18 and TRBJ1-2, with 8 bases that match TRBD1. CDR1 is KGHSH, CDR2 LQKENI, per germline. The J segment lost 6 bases and the V segment lost 6 bases, leaving 6 bases of the junction unmatched. The CDR3 extends over 13 amino acids. CDR3: CASSPDRDHGYTF. The CDR3 DNA sequence: TGTGCCAGCTCCCCGGACAGGGACCATGGCTACACCTTC.

The chain carries TRBV7-9 and TRBJ2-3, with no clear D. In germline, CDR1 is SEHNR, CDR2 FQNEAQ (reference sequence). This CDR3 region has 16 residues. Trimming stripped 4 bases from V and 0 bases from J, with 14 bases between. CDR3 amino acids: CASSSLALGSTDTQYF. The CDR3 coding sequence is TGTGCCAGCAGCTCCTTAGCCCTAGGGAGCACAGATACGCAGTATTTT. Using reference TRBV7-9 and TRBJ2-3 for the parts outside the CDR3, the full variable domain is DTGVSQNPRHKITKRGQNVTFRCDPISEHNRLYWYRQTLGQGPEFLTYFQNEAQLEKSRLLSDRFSAERPKGSFSTLEIQRTEQGDSAMYLCASSSLALGSTDTQYFGPGTRLTVL.

This chain links TRBV4-3 with TRBJ2-1; D is unclear. The CDR3 is 15 residues long. The germline CDR1 and CDR2 sequences are LGHNA and YSLEER. The V end was cut by 4 bases, the J end by 4 bases, with 14 bases between. CDR3 coding DNA: TGCGCCAGCAGCCCCCTCCGGAACGATTACAATGAGCAGTTCTTC. It encodes CASSPLRNDYNEQFF.

The chain joins TRBV11-1 to TRBJ2-7; D gene ambiguous. V was trimmed by 2 bases and J by 3 bases, leaving 5 bases between them. From germline, CDR1 is SGHAT and CDR2 FQDESV (reference sequence). The length of the CDR3 is 12 residues. The CDR3 DNA follows: TGTGCCAGCAGCTTAACGGTCTACGAGCAGTACTTC. Translation gives CASSLTVYEQYF.

This clonotype was seen repeatedly, ten times or more. The CDR3 DNA follows: TGCAGTGCCGGGCGAGGTCCGGATACGCAGTATTTT. Translated: CSAGRGPDTQYF. V and J are TRBV20-1 and TRBJ2-3; D remains ambiguous. V lost 6 bases and J lost 6, with 13 bases in between. The CDR3 spans 12 residues. Germline CDR1 is DFQATT and CDR2 is SNEGSKA (reference sequence).

This clonotype was seen a handful of times. This chain connects TRBV7-3 to TRBJ2-1; TRBD2 is a possible D gene (6 bases). The germline gives CDR1 SGHTA, CDR2 FQGTGA. This CDR3 spans 15 amino acids. Between the trimmed V and J ends, which lost 1 base and 4 bases, there was a span of 11 bases. The CDR3, as DNA: TGTGCCAGCAGCTTAAGCGGGGAATTTTACAATGAGCAGTTCTTC. Amino acid sequence: CASSLSGEFYNEQFF. The variable domain in full, completed from reference TRBV7-3 and TRBJ2-1, reads GAGVSQTPSNKVTEKGKYVELRCDPISGHTALYWYRQSLGQGPEFLIYFQGTGAADDSGLPNDRFFAVRPEGSVSTLKIQRTERGDSAVYLCASSLSGEFYNEQFFGPGTRLTVL.

This clonotype showed up just a few times. The V call is TRBV5-1, the J call TRBJ1-1; TRBD1 matches 8 bases. This CDR3 region has 15 residues. Per germline, CDR1 SGHRS and CDR2 YFSETQ. V lost 3 bases, J lost 6 bases, and 10 bases stayed unmatched. The CDR3 loop is CASSSRTGSQPEAFF. The CDR3 DNA reads as TGCGCCAGCAGCTCCAGGACAGGGAGTCAACCTGAAGCTTTCTTT.

This clonotype was counted between two and nine times. V gene TRBV5-1 combines with J gene TRBJ2-7; 7 bases map to TRBD1. The germline gives CDR1 SGHRS, CDR2 YFSETQ. V was clipped by 0 bases and J by 3 bases; unmatched bases: 6. This CDR3 comprises 15 residues. CDR3 sequence: CASSLDEGAIYEQYF. DNA for the CDR3: TGCGCCAGCAGCTTGGATGAGGGGGCGATCTACGAGCAGTACTTC.

This clonotype was counted a few times. The genes are TRBV6-1 and TRBJ1-6; D gene uncertain. V lost 6 bases and J lost 7, with 13 bases in between. The CDR3 consists of 14 residues. Germline values: CDR1 MNHNS, CDR2 SASEGT. In nucleotides, the CDR3 is TGTGCCAGCAGCGAAATAGGAGGGAATTCACCCCTCCACTTT. Residues: CASSEIGGNSPLHF.

This clonotype was detected a few times. The chain couples TRBV7-2 to TRBJ2-7, with no clear D. The V and J ends lost 9 bases and 4 bases respectively, with 7 bases between them. This CDR3 is 10 amino acids long. Per germline, CDR1 SGHTA and CDR2 FQGNSA. CDR3 loop: CARICYEQYV. The CDR3 coding sequence is TGTGCCAGAATCTGTTACGAGCAGTACGTC.

The chain combines TRBV18 with TRBJ1-5; D not certain. Per the germline V gene, CDR1 is KGHSH and CDR2 is LQKENI. V dropped 5 bases and J dropped 6 bases, with 11 bases sitting between them. The CDR3 totals 13 residues. The DNA of the CDR3 is TGTGCCAGCTCAGAGGGCCTATCTCAGCCCCAGCATTTT. This gives the protein CASSEGLSQPQHF.

The chain links TRBV11-1 to TRBJ2-2; D is undetermined. The germline V gene encodes CDR1 SGHAT and CDR2 FQDESV (reference sequence). The CDR3 spans 14 residues. The ends were cut back, 5 bases at V and 4 bases at J, with 11 bases in the middle. The DNA of the CDR3 is TGTGCCAGCAGCCCCTGGCTAACCACCGGGGAGCTGTTTTTT. Protein product: CASSPWLTTGELFF.

This clonotype was counted between two and nine times. The rearrangement links TRBV29-1 to TRBJ2-1, with 7 bases fitting TRBD1. This CDR3 comprises 14 residues. The V segment lost 6 bases and the J segment 6 bases; nucleotides outside the gene matches: 11. From germline, CDR1 is SQVTM and CDR2 ANQGSEA. The DNA for the CDR3 is TGCAGCGTCGATCGACAGGGTGCCTCCAATGAGCAGTTCTTC. Protein sequence: CSVDRQGASNEQFF.

The rearrangement links TRBV11-2 to TRBJ2-1, with 8 bases matching TRBD2. Germline V gene data show CDR1 as SGHAT and CDR2 as FQNNGV. J was trimmed by 0 bases and V by 8 bases; bases with no gene match: 3. The CDR3 totals 14 residues. CDR3 protein: CASVAGGSYNEQFF. For the CDR3, the DNA is TGTGCCAGCGTTGCGGGGGGCTCCTACAATGAGCAGTTCTTC.

The chain employs TRBV12-3 or TRBV12-4 and TRBJ2-1; 9 nucleotides align to TRBD1. Trimming at V came to 8 bases and at J to 6 bases, leaving 14 bases not matched to a gene. This CDR3 comprises 16 residues. CDR3 DNA: TGTGCCAGCGGGGAGAAAGGGGGGACAGGGATCAATGAGCAGTTCTTC. This sequence encodes CASGEKGGTGINEQFF.

This clonotype was detected a few times. The chain combines TRBV7-2 with TRBJ2-1, with D uncertain. V lost 0 bases and J 9 bases, leaving 6 bases between the germline ends. There are 12 residues in the CDR3. Germline V CDR1 and CDR2: SGHTA, FQGNSA. CDR3 sequence reads: CASSLARVEQFF. CDR3 sequence (DNA): TGTGCCAGCAGCTTAGCACGGGTTGAGCAGTTCTTC.

The chain combines TRBV18 with TRBJ2-5, with 10 nucleotides matching TRBD2. V shed 5 bases, J shed 6 bases, and the junction held 12 bases outside the gene matches. The V gene's germline CDR1 is KGHSH and CDR2 LQKENI. The CDR3 sequence is 16 residues long. The CDR3 reads CASSYLAGGRRQTQYF. Written as DNA, the CDR3 is TGTGCCAGCTCATACTTAGCGGGGGGACGTCGGCAGACCCAGTACTTC.

This chain connects TRBV10-3 to TRBJ1-6; 7 nucleotides line up with TRBD1. V dropped 2 bases and J dropped 9; count of bases not matched to a gene: 4. In germline, CDR1 is ENHRY, CDR2 SYGVKD. CDR3 length: 14 residues. In nucleotides, the CDR3 is TGTGCCATCAGTGAGCAGGGGGAGTTTTCACCCCTCCACTTT. Its translation: CAISEQGEFSPLHF.

The chain joins TRBV6-1 to TRBJ2-7, with 8 nucleotides matching TRBD1. Germline V CDR1 and CDR2: MNHNS, SASEGT. This CDR3 region has 13 residues. Trimming at V came to 8 bases and at J to 2 bases, leaving 5 bases not matched to a gene. The CDR3 region has the DNA TGTGCCAGCTCAAACAGGGGGGCCTACGAGCAGTACTTC. This gives the protein CASSNRGAYEQYF.

This clonotype was seen a few times. The genes are TRBV29-1 and TRBJ2-3, with 9 bases identical to TRBD1. V trimming: 6 bases; J trimming: 3 bases; junction bases outside the gene matches: 7. This CDR3 spans 14 amino acids. Germline V gives CDR1 SQVTM, CDR2 ANQGSEA. CDR3 in amino acids: CSVTRTGATDTQYF. The CDR3 bases are TGCAGCGTCACCCGGACAGGGGCTACAGATACGCAGTATTTT.

The chain has TRBV27 and TRBJ1-2; D unclear. CDR3 length equals 13 residues. V lost 2 bases to trimming and J lost 7 bases, with 11 bases between them. The germline gives CDR1 MNHEY, CDR2 SMNVEV (reference sequence). CDR3 sequence: CASSLGPMGGYTF. The CDR3 DNA reads TGTGCCAGCAGTTTAGGACCCATGGGTGGCTACACCTTC.

The chain uses TRBV10-2 and TRBJ2-5; tentatively, D is TRBD2 (5 bases). Germline CDR1 reads WSHSY; CDR2 reads SAAADI. This CDR3 is built from 12 residues. Trimming pared 5 bases from V and 4 bases from J, leaving 8 bases between. CDR3 sequence reads: CASSTAAETQYF. In DNA form, the CDR3 reads TGCGCCAGCAGTACAGCGGCAGAGACCCAGTACTTC.

The rearrangement joins TRBV6-2 or TRBV6-3 to TRBJ2-2, with TRBD2 identical over 13 bases. The J segment lost 4 bases and the V segment lost 6 bases, leaving 5 bases of the junction unmatched. Germline V CDR1 and CDR2: MNHEY, SVGEGT. This CDR3 region has 16 residues. In DNA form, the CDR3 reads TGTGCCAGCAGAACTAGCGGGAGGGCCACCACCGGGGAGCTGTTTTTT. This codes for CASRTSGRATTGELFF.

This clonotype showed up just a few times. The V gene is TRBV12-3 or TRBV12-4, the J gene TRBJ2-1; D unclear. This CDR3 is 14 amino acids long. V was cut by 2 bases and J by 4 bases, with 9 bases left in between. The chain's CDR3 is CASSLQQIYNEQFF. CDR3 DNA sequence: TGTGCCAGCAGTTTACAGCAGATATACAATGAGCAGTTCTTC.